This paragraph reports one T cell receptor beta chain. This sample was taken from a study of blood T cell repertoires in COVID-19. As for the study in general: Samples came from the United States, Italy and Spain, spanning acute and convalescent COVID-19. In each case, the material was cDNA or gDNA derived from T cells, B-cell-depleted T cells, or PBMCs.

V was cut by 3 bases and J by 8 bases, with 11 bases left in between. CDR3 length equals 12 residues. Germline CDR1 and CDR2: SGHDT and YYEEEE. In the authors' methods: Amplification of reference gene primers was used by the study to estimate nucleated cell counts. This table comes from immunoSEQ multiplex PCR, and its TCRdb copy is limited to in-frame clones, with some not included. That table gives V, J and clone size, and the DNA gave D and trimming. The repertoire holds roughly 100,000 clones, with around 90% as singletons. Sequencing input: peripheral blood. This rearrangement joins TRBV5-6 to TRBJ1-2; D gene uncertain. The sequence came from a woman aged 55-70 years with acute or convalescent COVID-19. CDR3 in amino acids: CASSWEPSGYTF. The CDR3 region has the DNA TGTGCCAGCAGCTGGGAGCCTTCGGGCTACACCTTC.